This TCR beta chain was sequenced during a study of Ad26.COV2.S vaccination and SARS-CoV-2 variants. Overall study findings and caveats: Possible underestimation of total T cell responses by the TCR breadth and depth analyses was noted.

Only one count was recorded for this clone. The antigen remains unidentified. V dropped 8 bases and J dropped 5; count of bases not matched to a gene: 7. The germline V gene encodes CDR1 WSHSY and CDR2 SAAADI. This CDR3 comprises 14 residues. The treatment denotes: around 19 received Ad26.COV2.S at low or high dose, single or two shots; about 5 received placebo; per-sample allocation not given. Repertoires come from day 63 after the first vaccine or placebo injection. Assay used: immunoSEQ multiplex PCR; TCRdb lists only in-frame clones, some missing. The table has around 300,000 clones, around 88% seen once.

The chain is built from TRBV10-2 and TRBJ2-2; 8 nucleotides match TRBD1. The source is a person between 18 and 65 years old who received the Ad26.COV2.S COVID-19 vaccine or a placebo. The sample here was peripheral blood, taken in a trial of Ad26.COV2.S vaccine versus placebo. The CDR3: CASDRTGRTGELFF. The CDR3 coding sequence is TGCGCCAGCGATCGGACAGGGAGGACCGGGGAGCTGTTTTTT.